The 5 T cell receptor beta chains below were found in one sample sequenced in a study of T cell responses to AZD1222 COVID-19 vaccine (dated by TCRdb to the early 2020s). Library preparation employed the immunoSEQ multiplex PCR assay. TCRdb retrieved this table from immuneACCESS and kept in-frame rearrangements only. Not all clones are present; in checked studies, unresolved V genes account for under half, and no reason is known for the remainder. For this sample the table gives over 60,000 clones, of which roughly 84% were detected only once. The ten largest clones represent around 24% of the sample. The sample's time point, from its label and the paper: baseline before first vaccination. Sequencing used peripheral blood, obtained on day 0 of AZD1222 vaccination. The receptors come from an adult in good health.

This clone is a singleton in its sample. The rearrangement joins TRBV11-2 to TRBJ2-2; maybe TRBD2 (7 bases). This CDR3 is built from 14 residues. Germline CDR1 and CDR2: SGHAT and FQNNGV. The V and J ends lost 5 bases and 9 bases respectively, with 16 bases between them. This CDR3 reads CASSQVLGGRELFF. The CDR3, as DNA: TGTGCCAGCAGCCAGGTTCTCGGGGGGCGGGAGCTGTTTTTT.

In this sample, this clone turned up once. The CDR3 sequence is CASSLEGHLNNEQFF. DNA for the CDR3: TGCGCCAGCAGCTTGGAAGGTCATCTCAACAATGAGCAGTTCTTC. The J gene is TRBJ2-1, the V gene TRBV5-1; D unresolved. Germline V gene data show CDR1 as SGHRS and CDR2 as YFSETQ. V lost 0 bases and J lost 5, with 12 bases in between. This CDR3 spans 15 amino acids.

This clone has just a few counts. The chain has TRBV18 and TRBJ1-5; D possibly corresponds to TRBD1 (5 bases). Germline loops: CDR1 KGHSH, CDR2 LQKENI. Trimming left V 4 bases short and J 8 bases short, with 18 bases between. The CDR3 spans 15 residues. CDR3 region: CASSQRGTALEPQHF. The CDR3 DNA is TGTGCCAGCTCACAACGCGGGACGGCCTTGGAGCCCCAGCATTTT.

This chain connects TRBV18 to TRBJ1-1, with 7 positions matching TRBD1. Per germline, CDR1 KGHSH and CDR2 LQKENI. Losses at the gene ends were 4 bases for V and 5 bases for J; bases not matched to a gene: 1. The CDR3 totals 12 residues. CDR3 loop: CASSLQGTEAFF. Written as DNA, the CDR3 is TGTGCCAGCTCACTACAGGGGACTGAAGCTTTCTTT.

The V call is TRBV5-1, the J call TRBJ2-2; TRBD1 matches 7 bases. CDR3 length: 15 amino acids. V trimming: 4 bases; J trimming: 7 bases; junction bases outside the gene matches: 10. Germline CDR1 reads SGHRS; CDR2 reads YFSETQ. Here the CDR3 reads CASSHGQDPNGELFF. DNA for the CDR3: TGCGCCAGCAGCCACGGACAGGATCCCAACGGGGAGCTGTTTTTT.